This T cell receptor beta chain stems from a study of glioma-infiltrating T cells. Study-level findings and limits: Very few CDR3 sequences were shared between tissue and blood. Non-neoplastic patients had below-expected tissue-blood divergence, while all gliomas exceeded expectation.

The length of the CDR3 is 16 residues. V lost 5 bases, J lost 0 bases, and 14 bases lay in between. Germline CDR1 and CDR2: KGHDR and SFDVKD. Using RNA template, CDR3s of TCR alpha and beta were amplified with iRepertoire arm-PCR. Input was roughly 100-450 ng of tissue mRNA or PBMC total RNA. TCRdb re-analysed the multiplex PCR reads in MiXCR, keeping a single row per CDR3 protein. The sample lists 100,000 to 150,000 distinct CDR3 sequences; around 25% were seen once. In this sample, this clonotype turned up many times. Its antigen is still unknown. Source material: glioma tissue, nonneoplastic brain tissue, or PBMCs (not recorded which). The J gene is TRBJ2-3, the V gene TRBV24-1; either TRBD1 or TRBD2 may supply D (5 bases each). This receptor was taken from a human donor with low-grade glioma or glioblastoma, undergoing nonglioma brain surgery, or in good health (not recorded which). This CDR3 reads CATSVRDGLSTDTQYF. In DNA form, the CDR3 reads TGTGCCACCAGTGTCCGGGACGGACTTAGCACAGATACGCAGTATTTT.